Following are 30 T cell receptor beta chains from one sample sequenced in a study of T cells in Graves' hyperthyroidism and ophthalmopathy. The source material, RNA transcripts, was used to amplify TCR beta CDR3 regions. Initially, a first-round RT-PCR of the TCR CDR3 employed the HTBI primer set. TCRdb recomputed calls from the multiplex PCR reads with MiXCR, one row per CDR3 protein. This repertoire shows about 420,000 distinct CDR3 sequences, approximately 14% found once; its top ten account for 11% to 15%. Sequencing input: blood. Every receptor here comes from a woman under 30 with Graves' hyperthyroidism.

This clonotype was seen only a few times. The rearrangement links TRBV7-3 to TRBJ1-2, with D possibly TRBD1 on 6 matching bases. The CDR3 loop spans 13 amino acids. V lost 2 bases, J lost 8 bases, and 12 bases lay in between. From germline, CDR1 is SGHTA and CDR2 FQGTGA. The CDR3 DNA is TGTGCCAGCAGCTTACAGGGGAGTGCCGGCTACACCTTC. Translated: CASSLQGSAGYTF.

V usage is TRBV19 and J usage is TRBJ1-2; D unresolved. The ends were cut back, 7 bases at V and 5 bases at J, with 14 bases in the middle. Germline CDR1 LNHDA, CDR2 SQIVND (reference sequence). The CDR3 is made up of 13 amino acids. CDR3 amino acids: CASKWSAEYGYTF. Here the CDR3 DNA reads TGTGCCAGTAAGTGGTCTGCCGAATATGGCTACACCTTC.

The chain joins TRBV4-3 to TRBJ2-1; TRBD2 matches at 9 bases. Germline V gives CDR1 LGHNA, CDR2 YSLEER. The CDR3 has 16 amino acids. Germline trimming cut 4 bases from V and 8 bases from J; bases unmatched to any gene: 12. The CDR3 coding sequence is TGCGCCAGCAGCCCCCAGGCGGGGGGGCCGTTTGATGAGCAGTTCTTC. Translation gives CASSPQAGGPFDEQFF.

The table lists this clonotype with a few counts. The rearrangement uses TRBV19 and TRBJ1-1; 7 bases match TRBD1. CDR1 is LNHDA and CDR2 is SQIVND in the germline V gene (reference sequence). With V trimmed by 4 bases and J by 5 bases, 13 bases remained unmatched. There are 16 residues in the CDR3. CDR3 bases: TGTGCCAGTAGTAGCCCCGCCGGGACAGTGGGGACTGAAGCTTTCTTT. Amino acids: CASSSPAGTVGTEAFF.

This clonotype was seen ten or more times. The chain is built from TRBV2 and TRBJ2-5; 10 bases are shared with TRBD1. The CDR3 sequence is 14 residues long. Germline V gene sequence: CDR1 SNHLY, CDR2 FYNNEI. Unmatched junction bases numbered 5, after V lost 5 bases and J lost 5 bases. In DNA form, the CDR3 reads TGTGCCAGCAGTAGACAGGGGGCGCGTGAGACCCAGTACTTC. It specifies CASSRQGARETQYF. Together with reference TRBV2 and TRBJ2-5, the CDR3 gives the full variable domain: EPEVTQTPSHQVTQMGQEVILRCVPISNHLYFYWYRQILGQKVEFLVSFYNNEISEKSEIFDDQFSVERPDGSNFTLKIRSTKLEDSAMYFCASSRQGARETQYFGPGTRLLVL.

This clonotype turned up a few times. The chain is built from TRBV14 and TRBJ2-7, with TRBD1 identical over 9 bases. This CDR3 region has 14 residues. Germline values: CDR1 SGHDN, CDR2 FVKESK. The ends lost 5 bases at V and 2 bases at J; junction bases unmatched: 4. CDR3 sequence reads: CASSWTGVTYEQYF. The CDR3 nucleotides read TGTGCCAGCAGCTGGACAGGGGTAACCTACGAGCAGTACTTC.

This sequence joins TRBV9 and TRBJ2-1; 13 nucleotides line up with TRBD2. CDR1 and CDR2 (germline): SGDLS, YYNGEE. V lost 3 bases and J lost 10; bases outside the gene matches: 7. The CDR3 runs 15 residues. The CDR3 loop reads CASSERLAGGREQFF. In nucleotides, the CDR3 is TGTGCCAGCAGCGAGCGACTAGCGGGAGGTAGGGAGCAGTTCTTC.

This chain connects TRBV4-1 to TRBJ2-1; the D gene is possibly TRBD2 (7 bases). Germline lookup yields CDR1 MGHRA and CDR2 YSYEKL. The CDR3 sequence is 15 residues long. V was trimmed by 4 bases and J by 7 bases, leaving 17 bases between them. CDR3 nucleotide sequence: TGCGCCAGCAGCCGGGAGGGAGGGGGAAAGAATGAGCAGTTCTTC. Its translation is CASSREGGGKNEQFF.

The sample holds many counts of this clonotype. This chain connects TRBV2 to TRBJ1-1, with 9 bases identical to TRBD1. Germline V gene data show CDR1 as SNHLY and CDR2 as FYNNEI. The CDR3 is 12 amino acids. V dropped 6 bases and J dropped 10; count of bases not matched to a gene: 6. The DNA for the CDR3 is TGTGCCAGCAGCGGGACAGGGTGGGGAGCTTTCTTT. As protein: CASSGTGWGAFF.

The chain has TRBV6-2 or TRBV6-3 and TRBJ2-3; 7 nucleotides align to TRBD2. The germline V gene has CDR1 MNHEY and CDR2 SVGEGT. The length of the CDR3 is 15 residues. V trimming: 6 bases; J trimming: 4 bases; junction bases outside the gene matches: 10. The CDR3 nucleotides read TGTGCCAGCAGCCGCCTAGTAGCGGGTTCAGATACGCAGTATTTT. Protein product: CASSRLVAGSDTQYF.

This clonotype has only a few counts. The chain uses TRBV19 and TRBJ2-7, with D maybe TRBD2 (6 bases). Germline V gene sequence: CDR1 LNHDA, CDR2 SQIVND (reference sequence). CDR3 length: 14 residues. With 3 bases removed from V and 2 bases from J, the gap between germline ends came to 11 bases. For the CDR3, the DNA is TGTGCCAGTAGTATTTCCGGGGGAGCCTACGAGCAGTACTTC. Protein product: CASSISGGAYEQYF.

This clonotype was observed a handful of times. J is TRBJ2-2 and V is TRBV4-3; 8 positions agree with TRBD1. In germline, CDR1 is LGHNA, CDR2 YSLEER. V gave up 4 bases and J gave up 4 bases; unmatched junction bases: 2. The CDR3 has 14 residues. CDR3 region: CASSRGQATGELFF. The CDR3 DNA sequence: TGCGCCAGCAGCCGGGGACAGGCCACCGGGGAGCTGTTTTTT.

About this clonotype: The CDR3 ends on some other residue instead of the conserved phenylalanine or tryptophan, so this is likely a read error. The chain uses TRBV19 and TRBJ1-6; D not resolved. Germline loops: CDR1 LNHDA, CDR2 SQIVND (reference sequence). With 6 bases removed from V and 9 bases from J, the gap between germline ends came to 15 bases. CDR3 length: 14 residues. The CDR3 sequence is CASRVDVWGSPLHL. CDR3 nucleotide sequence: TGTGCCAGTAGAGTGGACGTATGGGGTTCACCCCTCCACCTT.

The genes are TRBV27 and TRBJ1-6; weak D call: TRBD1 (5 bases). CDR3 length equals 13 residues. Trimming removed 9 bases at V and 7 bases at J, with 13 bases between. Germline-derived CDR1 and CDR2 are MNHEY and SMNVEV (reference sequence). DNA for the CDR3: TGTGCCAGTGCCGGGACGGGGAATTCACCCCTCCACTTT. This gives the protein CASAGTGNSPLHF.

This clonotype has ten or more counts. As DNA, the CDR3 is TGTGCCAGCGGAGACCTAGGGGGGCTACTCAATGAGCAGTTCTTC. Translation: CASGDLGGLLNEQFF. The rearrangement links TRBV7-8 to TRBJ2-1, with D perhaps matching TRBD1 or TRBD2 (6 bases each). This CDR3 spans 15 amino acids. Germline lookup yields CDR1 SGHVS and CDR2 FQNEAQ. Deletions cut 8 bases from V and 6 bases from J, with 20 bases between.

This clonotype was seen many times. CDR3 region: CASSRTGTSVYEQYF. In DNA, the CDR3 is TGCGCCAGCAGTCGAACCGGGACTAGCGTGTACGAGCAGTACTTC. The V and J genes are TRBV5-1 and TRBJ2-7, with TRBD2 matching 10 bases. The length of the CDR3 is 15 residues. Per germline, CDR1 SGHRS and CDR2 YFSETQ. V dropped 5 bases and J dropped 4; count of bases not matched to a gene: 9.

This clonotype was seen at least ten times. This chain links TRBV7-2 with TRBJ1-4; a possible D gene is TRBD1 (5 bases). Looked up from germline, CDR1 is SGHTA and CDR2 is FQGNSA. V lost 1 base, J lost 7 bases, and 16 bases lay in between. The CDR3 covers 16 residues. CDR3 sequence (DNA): TGTGCCAGCAGCTTAGGGGGGGGACGGCGGTCTGAAAAACTGTTTTTT. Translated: CASSLGGGRRSEKLFF.

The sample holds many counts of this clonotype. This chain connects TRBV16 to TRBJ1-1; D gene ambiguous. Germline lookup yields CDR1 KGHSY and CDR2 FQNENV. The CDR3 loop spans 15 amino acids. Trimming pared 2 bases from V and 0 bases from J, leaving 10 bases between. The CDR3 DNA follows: TGTGCCAGCAGCCAAAATACCCACCTGAACACTGAAGCTTTCTTT. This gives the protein CASSQNTHLNTEAFF.

The CDR3 spells CASRDRGLTEAFF. CDR3 nucleotide sequence: TGTGCCAGCAGGGACAGGGGGCTTACTGAAGCTTTCTTT. This chain links TRBV6-2 or TRBV6-3 with TRBJ1-1; 11 bases agree with TRBD1. Germline V gene lookup returns CDR1 MNHEY and CDR2 SVGEGT. V shed 6 bases, J shed 5 bases, and the junction held 2 bases outside the gene matches. CDR3 length: 13 residues.

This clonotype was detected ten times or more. CDR3: CASSKTGAEAFF. The CDR3 DNA follows: TGTGCCAGCAGTAAAACAGGGGCTGAAGCTTTCTTT. The chain recombines TRBV6-1 with TRBJ1-1; 7 nucleotides line up with TRBD1. Germline V gives CDR1 MNHNS, CDR2 SASEGT. V shed 5 bases and J 6 bases; nucleotides not matched to a gene: 3. The CDR3 consists of 12 residues.

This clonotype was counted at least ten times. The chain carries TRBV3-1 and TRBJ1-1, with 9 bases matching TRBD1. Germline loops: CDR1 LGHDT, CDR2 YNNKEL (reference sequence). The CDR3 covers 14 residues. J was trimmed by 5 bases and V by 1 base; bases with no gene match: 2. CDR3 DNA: TGTGCCAGCAGCCAAGGGGACAGGGTAACTGAAGCTTTCTTT. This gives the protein CASSQGDRVTEAFF. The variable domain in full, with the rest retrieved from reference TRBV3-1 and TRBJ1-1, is DTAVSQTPKYLVTQMGNDKSIKCEQNLGHDTMYWYKQDSKKFLKIMFSYNNKELIINETVPNRFSPKSPDKAHLNLHINSLELGDSAVYFCASSQGDRVTEAFFGQGTRLTVV.

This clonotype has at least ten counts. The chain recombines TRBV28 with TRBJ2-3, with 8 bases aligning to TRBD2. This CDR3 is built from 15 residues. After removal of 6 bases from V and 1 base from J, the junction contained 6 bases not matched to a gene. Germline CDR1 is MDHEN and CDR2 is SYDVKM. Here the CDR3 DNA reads TGTGCCAGCAGCTCAGCGGGAGCAGGCACAGATACGCAGTATTTT. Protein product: CASSSAGAGTDTQYF.

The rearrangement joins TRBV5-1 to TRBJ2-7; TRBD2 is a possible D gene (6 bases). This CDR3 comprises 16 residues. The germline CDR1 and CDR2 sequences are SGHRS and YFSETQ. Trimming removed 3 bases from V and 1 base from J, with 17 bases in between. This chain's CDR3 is CASSWETARGSYEQYF. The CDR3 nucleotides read TGCGCCAGCAGCTGGGAGACAGCCCGGGGGTCCTACGAGCAGTACTTC.

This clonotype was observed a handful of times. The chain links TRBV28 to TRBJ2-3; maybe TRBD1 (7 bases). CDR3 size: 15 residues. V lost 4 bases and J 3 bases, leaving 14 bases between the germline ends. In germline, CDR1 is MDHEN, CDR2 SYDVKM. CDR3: CASSSEGAGTDTQYF. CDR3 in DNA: TGTGCCAGCAGTTCGGAGGGGGCAGGGACAGATACGCAGTATTTT. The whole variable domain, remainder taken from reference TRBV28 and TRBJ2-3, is DVKVTQSSRYLVKRTGEKVFLECVQDMDHENMFWYRQDPGLGLRLIYFSYDVKMKEKGDIPEGYSVSREKKERFSLILESASTNQTSMYLCASSSEGAGTDTQYFGPGTRLTVL.

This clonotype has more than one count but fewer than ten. The CDR3 here is CARRELRRAFF. DNA of the CDR3: TGTGCCAGAAGAGAATTGAGGCGGGCTTTCTTT. This rearrangement joins TRBV25-1 to TRBJ1-1; D remains ambiguous. The germline V and J ends were trimmed by 9 bases and 11 bases, with 16 bases remaining between them. Germline CDR1 MGHDK, CDR2 SYGVNS. The CDR3 covers 11 residues.

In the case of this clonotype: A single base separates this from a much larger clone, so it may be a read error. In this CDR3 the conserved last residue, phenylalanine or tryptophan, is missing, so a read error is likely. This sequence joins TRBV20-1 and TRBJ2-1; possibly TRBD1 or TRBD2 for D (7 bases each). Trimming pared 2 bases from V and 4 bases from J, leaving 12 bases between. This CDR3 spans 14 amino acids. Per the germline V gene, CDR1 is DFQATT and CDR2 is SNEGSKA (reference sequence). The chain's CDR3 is CSARPGGGYNEQFY. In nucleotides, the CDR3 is TGCAGTGCTAGACCAGGGGGGGGTTACAATGAGCAGTTCTAC.

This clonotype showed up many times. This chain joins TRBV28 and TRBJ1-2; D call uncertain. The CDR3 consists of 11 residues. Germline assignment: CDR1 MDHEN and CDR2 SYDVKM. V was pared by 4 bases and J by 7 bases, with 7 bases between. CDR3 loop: CASSSKPGYTF. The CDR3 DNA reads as TGTGCCAGCAGTTCCAAGCCTGGCTACACCTTC.

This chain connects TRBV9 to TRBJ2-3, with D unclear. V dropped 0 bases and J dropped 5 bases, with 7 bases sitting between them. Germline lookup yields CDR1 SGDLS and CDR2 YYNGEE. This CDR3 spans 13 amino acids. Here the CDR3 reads CASSVAGVDTQYF. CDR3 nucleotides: TGTGCCAGCAGCGTAGCAGGAGTAGATACGCAGTATTTT.

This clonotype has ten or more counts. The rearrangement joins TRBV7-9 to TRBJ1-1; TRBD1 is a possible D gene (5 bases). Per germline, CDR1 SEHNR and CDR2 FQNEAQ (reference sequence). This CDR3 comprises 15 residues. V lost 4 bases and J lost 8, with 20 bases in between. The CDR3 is CASSSPRGQAGEAFF. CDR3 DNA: TGTGCCAGCAGCTCCCCGCGGGGCCAAGCAGGCGAAGCTTTCTTT.

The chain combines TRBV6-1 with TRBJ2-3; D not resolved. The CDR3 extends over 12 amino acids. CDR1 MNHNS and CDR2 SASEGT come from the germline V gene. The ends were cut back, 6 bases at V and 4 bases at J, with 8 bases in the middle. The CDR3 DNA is TGTGCCAGCAGATCGGGTCCAGATACGCAGTATTTT. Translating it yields CASRSGPDTQYF.